This entry describes one T cell receptor (beta chain). The data were taken from a study of control samples from healthy donors and cancer patients. There are 16 residues in the CDR3. Looked up from germline, CDR1 is MDHEN and CDR2 is SYDVKM. Deletions cut 9 bases from V and 1 base from J, with 21 bases between. Measured with immunoSEQ multiplex PCR; TCRdb has only the in-frame clones, and not every one. Its clone listing holds fewer than 200,000 clones. This chain connects TRBV28 to TRBJ1-1; no clear D gene. This receptor was taken from a woman in her twenties or thirties in good health. Sequences were obtained from blood. The CDR3 DNA sequence: TGTGCCAGTAACGGGCCAGGCGATCTCTCGAACACTGAAGCTTTCTTT. Amino acid sequence: CASNGPGDLSNTEAFF.